The entry below describes one TCR beta chain. The antigen is not known. Assay used: immunoSEQ multiplex PCR; TCRdb lists only in-frame clones, some missing. The top ten clones hold roughly 14% of a sample with 20,000 to 25,000 clones, roughly 89% of them seen once. This specimen comes from a study of T cells in localized non-small cell lung cancer. Points from the study as a whole: Uninvolved adjacent lung had the highest recorded T cell clonality, with tumor below it. Detection in adjacent lung was observed for a median about 56 of the top 100 tumor clones.

The CDR3 spans 13 residues. The ends were cut back, 2 bases at V and 4 bases at J, with 8 bases in the middle. Germline loops: CDR1 MNHEY, CDR2 SVGAGI. The chain has TRBV6-5 and TRBJ1-2; no reliable D call. The sequencing used peripheral blood, collected before any cancer treatment. This TCR was sampled from a male donor aged 60 or over with stage I lung adenocarcinoma. As DNA, the CDR3 is TGTGCCAGCAGTTACCGGCAGACCTATGGCTACACCTTC. Translated: CASSYRQTYGYTF.